This T cell receptor beta chain is from a study of T cells in Graves' hyperthyroidism and ophthalmopathy. The overall study: Peripheral blood samples were taken at initial diagnosis, prior to any treatment.

Study conclusions and caveats: In the blood, most expanded thyroid clonotypes above 0.001 appeared as well. Ophthalmopathy prediction by the model preceded onset by a median approximately six months.

Amplified TCR beta CDR3 regions came from RNA transcripts. The TCR CDR3 first-round RT-PCR relied on the HTBI primer set. TCRdb processed the multiplex PCR reads anew with MiXCR; each CDR3 protein has one entry. The table has hundreds of thousands of distinct CDR3 sequences, 20% to 25% seen once. Germline V gene sequence: CDR1 SGHRS, CDR2 YFSETQ. There are 15 residues in the CDR3. Losses at the gene ends were 4 bases for V and 1 base for J; bases not matched to a gene: 8. The table lists this clonotype with many counts. The antigen remains undetermined. What was sequenced was blood. This TCR was sampled from a man aged 35-49 years with Graves' hyperthyroidism that later progressed to Graves' ophthalmopathy. V gene TRBV5-1 combines with J gene TRBJ2-7; 7 positions match TRBD1. CDR3 sequence: CASSPTGDRSYEQYF. The DNA for the CDR3 is TGCGCCAGCAGCCCGACCGGGGACAGATCCTACGAGCAGTACTTC. Full variable domain (rest looked up from reference TRBV5-1 and TRBJ2-7): KAGVTQTPRYLIKTRGQQVTLSCSPISGHRSVSWYQQTPGQGLQFLFEYFSETQRNKGNFPGRFSGRQFSNSRSEMNVSTLELGDSALYLCASSPTGDRSYEQYFGPGTRLTVT.